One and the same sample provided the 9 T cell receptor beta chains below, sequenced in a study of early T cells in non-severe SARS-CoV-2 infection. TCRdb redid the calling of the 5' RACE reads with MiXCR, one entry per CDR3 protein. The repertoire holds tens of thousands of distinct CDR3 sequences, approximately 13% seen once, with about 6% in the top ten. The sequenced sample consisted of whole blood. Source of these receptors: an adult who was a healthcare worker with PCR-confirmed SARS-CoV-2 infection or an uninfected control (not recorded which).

CDR3 nucleotide sequence: TGCAGCGTTGTGCAGGGCACAGATACGCAGTATTTT. Amino acids: CSVVQGTDTQYF. The chain recombines TRBV29-1 with TRBJ2-3; D not certain. Germline lookup yields CDR1 SQVTM and CDR2 ANQGSEA. This CDR3 comprises 12 residues. The V end lost 4 bases, the J end lost 1 base, and 6 bases lay between the germline ends.

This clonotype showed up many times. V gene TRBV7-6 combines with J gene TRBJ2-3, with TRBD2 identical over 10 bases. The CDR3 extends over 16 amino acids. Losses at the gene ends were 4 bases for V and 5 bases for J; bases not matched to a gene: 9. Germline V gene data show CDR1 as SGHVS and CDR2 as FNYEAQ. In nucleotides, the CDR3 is TGTGCCAGCAGCTACCGAGCGGGGGGGCCTGGAGATACGCAGTATTTT. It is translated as CASSYRAGGPGDTQYF.

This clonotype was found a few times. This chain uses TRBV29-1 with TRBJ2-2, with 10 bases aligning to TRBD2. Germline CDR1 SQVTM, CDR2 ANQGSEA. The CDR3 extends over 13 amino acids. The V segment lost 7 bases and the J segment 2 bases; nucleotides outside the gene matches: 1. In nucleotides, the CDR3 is TGCAGCGGACTAGCGGGCAACACCGGGGAGCTGTTTTTT. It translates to CSGLAGNTGELFF.

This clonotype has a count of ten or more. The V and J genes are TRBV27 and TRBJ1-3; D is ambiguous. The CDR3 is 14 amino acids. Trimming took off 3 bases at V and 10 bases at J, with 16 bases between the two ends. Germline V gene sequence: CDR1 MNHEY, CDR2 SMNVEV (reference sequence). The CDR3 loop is CASSFDAGQRTIYF. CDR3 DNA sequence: TGTGCCAGCAGTTTTGACGCTGGGCAACGAACCATATATTTT.

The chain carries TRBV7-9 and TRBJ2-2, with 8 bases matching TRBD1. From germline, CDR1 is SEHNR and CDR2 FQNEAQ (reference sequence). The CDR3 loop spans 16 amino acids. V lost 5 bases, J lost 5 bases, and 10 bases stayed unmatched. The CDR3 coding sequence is TGTGCCAGCAGCCTAGGGGACAGGATTTCGACCGGGGAGCTGTTTTTT. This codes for CASSLGDRISTGELFF. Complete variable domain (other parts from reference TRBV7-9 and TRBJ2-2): DTGVSQNPRHKITKRGQNVTFRCDPISEHNRLYWYRQTLGQGPEFLTYFQNEAQLEKSRLLSDRFSAERPKGSFSTLEIQRTEQGDSAMYLCASSLGDRISTGELFFGEGSRLTVL.

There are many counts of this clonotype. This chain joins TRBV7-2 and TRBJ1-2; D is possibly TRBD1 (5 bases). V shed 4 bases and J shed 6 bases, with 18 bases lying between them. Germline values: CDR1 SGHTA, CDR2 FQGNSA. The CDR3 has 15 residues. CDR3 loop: CASSSRVWAGNGYTF. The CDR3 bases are TGTGCCAGCAGCTCCCGTGTTTGGGCAGGGAATGGCTACACCTTC.

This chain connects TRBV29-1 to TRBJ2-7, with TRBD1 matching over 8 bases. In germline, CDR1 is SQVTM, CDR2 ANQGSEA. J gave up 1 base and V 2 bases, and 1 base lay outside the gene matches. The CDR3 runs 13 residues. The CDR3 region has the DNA TGCAGCGTTGAAAGACAGGGGTCCTACGAGCAGTACTTC. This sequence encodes CSVERQGSYEQYF.

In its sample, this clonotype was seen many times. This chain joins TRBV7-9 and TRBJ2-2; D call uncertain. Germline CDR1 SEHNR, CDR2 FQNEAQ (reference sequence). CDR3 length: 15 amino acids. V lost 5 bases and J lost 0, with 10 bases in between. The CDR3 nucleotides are TGTGCCAGCAGCACGGACGGCGCGAACACCGGGGAGCTGTTTTTT. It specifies CASSTDGANTGELFF.

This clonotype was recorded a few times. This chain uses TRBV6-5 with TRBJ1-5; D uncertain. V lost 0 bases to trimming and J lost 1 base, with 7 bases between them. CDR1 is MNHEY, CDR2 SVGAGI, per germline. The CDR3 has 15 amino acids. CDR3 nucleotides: TGTGCCAGCAGTTACTCATTCGGCAGCAATCAGCCCCAGCATTTT. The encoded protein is CASSYSFGSNQPQHF.